One sample yielded the 10 T cell receptor beta chains listed below, sequenced in a study of T cell responses to AZD1222 COVID-19 vaccine. Profiling relied on immunoSEQ multiplex PCR, and the TCRdb table lists in-frame clones only, not all of them. The table records tens of thousands of clones, around 88% of them present only once. The source was peripheral blood, collected on day 0 of AZD1222 vaccination. These TCRs come from an adult in good health.

This clone was counted once. The chain employs TRBV21-1 and TRBJ2-2; the tabulated D call, TRBD2, remains unverified against the DNA. TRBV21-1 is marked as a pseudogene. This CDR3 region has 15 residues. The CDR3 protein is CASSKETSGNGELFF. The CDR3 DNA follows: TGTGCCAGCAGCAAAGAAACTAGCGGGAACGGGGAGCTGTTTTTT.

J is TRBJ2-7 and V is TRBV7-9; maybe TRBD1 (6 bases). This CDR3 contains 13 residues. The germline V and J ends were trimmed by 4 bases and 1 base, with 8 bases remaining between them. CDR1 is SEHNR and CDR2 is FQNEAQ in the germline V gene (reference sequence). In DNA form, the CDR3 reads TGTGCCAGCAGCTACGGACAGTCCTACGAGCAGTACTTC. This translates into CASSYGQSYEQYF.

The rearrangement joins TRBV5-6 to TRBJ2-7; weak D call: TRBD1 (5 bases). The V end lost 0 bases, the J end lost 3 bases, and 10 bases lay between the germline ends. Looked up from germline, CDR1 is SGHDT and CDR2 is YYEEEE. This CDR3 is 14 amino acids long. The CDR3 nucleotides are TGTGCCAGCAGCTTGGGTGGACAATTCTACGAGCAGTACTTC. Its protein product is CASSLGGQFYEQYF.

The chain joins TRBV5-4 to TRBJ2-7; either TRBD1 or TRBD2 may supply D (5 bases each). Germline-derived CDR1 and CDR2 are SGHNT and YYREEE (reference sequence). V was clipped by 0 bases and J by 4 bases, with 11 bases between them. The CDR3 length is 14 residues. CDR3 amino acids: CASSLGQGDYEQYF. For the CDR3, the DNA is TGTGCCAGCAGCTTGGGGCAGGGAGATTACGAGCAGTACTTC.

The rearrangement joins TRBV5-8 to TRBJ2-7; unclear D gene. CDR3 length: 13 amino acids. In germline, CDR1 is SGHTS, CDR2 YDEGEE. V was trimmed by 4 bases and J by 0 bases, leaving 8 bases between them. CDR3 bases: TGTGCCAGCAGCCTCGGGTCCTCCTACGAGCAGTACTTC. Its translation is CASSLGSSYEQYF.

The V call is TRBV29-1, the J call TRBJ1-2; D is uncertain. CDR3 size: 16 residues. Trimming took 0 bases from V and 3 from J, leaving 17 bases between them. Germline V gene data show CDR1 as SQVTM and CDR2 as ANQGSEA. The CDR3 DNA follows: TGCAGCGTTGAAGAAAGACTGCGGGAGAACTACTATGGCTACACCTTC. Protein: CSVEERLRENYYGYTF.

This clone showed up just once. The chain uses TRBV19 and TRBJ2-7, with 8 bases matching TRBD1. Losses at the gene ends were 9 bases for V and 3 bases for J; bases not matched to a gene: 4. The CDR3 contains 12 residues. Looked up from germline, CDR1 is LNHDA and CDR2 is SQIVND (reference sequence). CDR3 in DNA: TGTGCCAGCCTTGGACAGGGCTACGAGCAGTACTTC. Its translation: CASLGQGYEQYF.

The V and J genes are TRBV5-4 and TRBJ1-1; D might be TRBD1 (5 bases). CDR3 length: 15 amino acids. V shed 3 bases and J shed 2 bases, with 14 bases lying between them. Germline V lookup: CDR1 SGHNT, CDR2 YYREEE (reference sequence). This CDR3 reads CASSSGMGFNTEAFF. The CDR3 DNA reads TGTGCCAGCAGCTCAGGGATGGGTTTTAACACTGAAGCTTTCTTT.

This chain uses TRBV19 with TRBJ2-4; D remains ambiguous. This CDR3 has 14 amino acids. CDR1 and CDR2 from the germline V gene are LNHDA and SQIVND (reference sequence). V was trimmed by 3 bases and J by 8 bases, leaving 14 bases between them. The CDR3 loop reads CASSIFGSQDIQYF. Here the CDR3 DNA reads TGTGCCAGTAGTATTTTCGGAAGCCAAGACATTCAGTACTTC.

This clone was counted only a few times. The chain couples TRBV28 to TRBJ2-2; D call uncertain. The CDR3 runs 14 residues. V lost 7 bases and J lost 6, with 15 bases in between. Germline V gene lookup returns CDR1 MDHEN and CDR2 SYDVKM. The CDR3 spells CASNRIGGAGELFF. The CDR3 DNA sequence: TGTGCCAGCAATAGAATAGGCGGAGCCGGGGAGCTGTTTTTT.